This TCR beta chain originates from a study of T cell responses to AZD1222 COVID-19 vaccine. The CDR3 is made up of 17 amino acids. Germline CDR1 SGHTS, CDR2 YDEGEE. V lost 7 bases to trimming and J lost 5 bases, with 25 bases between them. Method: immunoSEQ multiplex PCR; TCRdb's copy keeps in-frame clones and lacks some. The sample has 150,000 to 200,000 clones; 94% are singletons. Comment on this clone: Antigen unknown.

Study outcomes and limitations: At baseline, just a handful of AZD1222 recipients tested seropositive. Donors were mostly white British, more females; clonal diversity possibly underestimated.

The sample here was peripheral blood, taken on day 0 of AZD1222 vaccination. The clonotype comes from an adult in good health. This chain uses TRBV5-8 with TRBJ1-5; D is undetermined. CDR3 sequence: CASVTGVGLALHQPQHF. The CDR3 DNA follows: TGTGCCAGCGTCACCGGGGTTGGCCTCGCTCTACATCAGCCCCAGCATTTT.